In this sample, the clone carrying this T cell receptor beta chain turned up a few times. TCR beta CDR3 regions were amplified from RNA. The study used the HTBI primer set for a first-round RT-PCR of the TCR CDR3. TCRdb re-analysed the multiplex PCR reads in MiXCR, keeping a single row per CDR3 protein. This sample has about 360,000 distinct CDR3 sequences, with about 13% found just once. The data stem from a study of T cells in Graves' hyperthyroidism and ophthalmopathy. The germline gives CDR1 MNHEY, CDR2 SMNVEV (reference sequence). The CDR3 is 16 amino acids. Trimming stripped 7 bases from V and 2 bases from J, with 15 bases between.

The sample taken for sequencing was blood. The chain uses TRBV27 and TRBJ1-6; D may be TRBD1 (5 bases). The clonotype comes from a woman aged 18-29 years with Graves' hyperthyroidism. CDR3 DNA sequence: TGTGCCAGCACCACAGGAACGCAGACCTATAATTCACCCCTCCACTTT. Protein sequence: CASTTGTQTYNSPLHF.